The T cell receptor beta chain under discussion was sequenced for a study of blood T cell repertoires in COVID-19. Study information: The study drew acute and convalescent COVID-19 samples from the United States, Italy and Spain.

In the source study's methods: Estimates of nucleated cell counts were drawn from the amplification of reference gene primers. Assay: immunoSEQ multiplex PCR; the TCRdb copy retains only in-frame clones and omits some. V and J calls and clone size are copied from that table; D and trimming were computed from the DNA. Among 300,000 to 400,000 clones listed, around 87% were seen once. This CDR3 contains 13 residues. Trimming took 4 bases from V and 4 from J, leaving 8 bases between them. The V gene's germline CDR1 is SGHNT and CDR2 YYREEE (reference sequence). Seattle's cohort entered during active infection and was followed longitudinally.

The sequenced material came from peripheral blood. The receptor's source is a woman in her 50s with COVID-19, enrolled during active disease. The chain couples TRBV5-4 to TRBJ1-4; D gene ambiguous. The DNA for the CDR3 is TGTGCCAGCAGCCCCGACAATAATGAAAAACTGTTTTTT. Its translation is CASSPDNNEKLFF.